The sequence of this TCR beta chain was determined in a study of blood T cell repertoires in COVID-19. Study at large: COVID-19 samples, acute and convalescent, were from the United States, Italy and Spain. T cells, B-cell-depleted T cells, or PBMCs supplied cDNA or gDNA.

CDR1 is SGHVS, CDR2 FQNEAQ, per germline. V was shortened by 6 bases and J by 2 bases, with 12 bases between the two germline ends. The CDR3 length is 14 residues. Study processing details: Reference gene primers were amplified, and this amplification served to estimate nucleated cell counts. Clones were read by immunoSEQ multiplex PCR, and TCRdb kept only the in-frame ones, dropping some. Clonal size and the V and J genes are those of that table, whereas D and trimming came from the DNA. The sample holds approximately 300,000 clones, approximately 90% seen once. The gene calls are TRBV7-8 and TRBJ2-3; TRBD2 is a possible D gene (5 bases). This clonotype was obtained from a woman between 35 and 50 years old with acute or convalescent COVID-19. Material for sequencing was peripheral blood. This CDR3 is CASSPRDNTDTQYF. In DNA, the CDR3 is TGTGCCAGCAGTCCCCGGGATAACACAGATACGCAGTATTTT.